Listed below are T cell receptor beta chains from one sample, sequenced in a study of monozygotic twins with inflammatory bowel disease. Reprocessing the 5' RACE reads, TCRdb reports a single entry for every CDR3 protein and omits DNA. The table for this sample gives around 100,000 distinct CDR3 sequences. What was sequenced was blood. These receptors all come from a human donor with ulcerative colitis or Crohn's disease, or a healthy co-twin of an affected twin (not recorded which). CDR3s include the opening cysteine and the closing phenylalanine or tryptophan.

j_call: TRBJ2-5
v_call: TRBV5-5
cdr3_aa: CASSLGLQETQYF

j_call: TRBJ1-2
v_call: TRBV12-3/TRBV12-4
cdr3_aa: CASSLVREGYTF

j_call: TRBJ1-1
v_call: TRBV7-2
cdr3_aa: CASSNRWTEAFF

j_call: TRBJ2-7
v_call: TRBV11-1
cdr3_aa: CASSLFARGTPSSYEQYF

j_call: TRBJ2-7
v_call: TRBV29-1
cdr3_aa: CSVEGRPSGKYEQYF

j_call: TRBJ2-7
v_call: TRBV5-6
cdr3_aa: CASSAILTWASTYEQYF

j_call: TRBJ2-3
v_call: TRBV15
cdr3_aa: CATSRRLTYTDTQYF

j_call: TRBJ2-7
v_call: TRBV18
cdr3_aa: CASSPGGDEQYF

j_call: TRBJ1-2
v_call: TRBV9
cdr3_aa: CASSIRQDLRGYTF

j_call: TRBJ1-2
v_call: TRBV7-2
cdr3_aa: CASSSQGAISRGYTF

j_call: TRBJ2-1
v_call: TRBV19
cdr3_aa: CASSIDIPRTGPNNEQFF

j_call: TRBJ2-7
v_call: TRBV7-9
cdr3_aa: CATRTGSLEQYF

j_call: TRBJ1-4
v_call: TRBV4-1
cdr3_aa: CASSQSGGFREKLFF

j_call: TRBJ1-5
v_call: TRBV28
cdr3_aa: CASTLRGVTGNQPQHF

j_call: TRBJ2-7
v_call: TRBV7-2
cdr3_aa: CASSLAYPSYEQYF

j_call: TRBJ1-1
v_call: TRBV18
cdr3_aa: CASSQGQGDTEAFF

j_call: TRBJ1-5
v_call: TRBV6-5
cdr3_aa: CASSYSGQVFIGNQPQHF

j_call: TRBJ2-2
v_call: TRBV3-1
cdr3_aa: CASALPPGELFF

j_call: TRBJ1-6
v_call: TRBV20-1
cdr3_aa: CSARELTGYNSPLHF

j_call: TRBJ1-2
v_call: TRBV12-3/TRBV12-4
cdr3_aa: CASSLRVLAYGYTF

j_call: TRBJ1-2
v_call: TRBV20-1
cdr3_aa: CSAISYYGYTF

j_call: TRBJ2-3
v_call: TRBV5-4
cdr3_aa: CASSSSARMQYF

j_call: TRBJ2-3
v_call: TRBV12-3/TRBV12-4
cdr3_aa: CASRRGAADTQYF

j_call: TRBJ2-1
v_call: TRBV4-3
cdr3_aa: CASSPGSVRGDEQFF

j_call: TRBJ1-2
v_call: TRBV14
cdr3_aa: CASSLIWGEGYTF

j_call: TRBJ2-5
v_call: TRBV11-2
cdr3_aa: CASSLWRQETQYF

j_call: TRBJ2-1
v_call: TRBV15
cdr3_aa: CATSSRVAVDNEQFF

j_call: TRBJ1-5
v_call: TRBV9
cdr3_aa: CASSVAVHGPQHF

j_call: TRBJ2-3
v_call: TRBV10-3
cdr3_aa: CATGETGVYTDTQYF

j_call: TRBJ1-3
v_call: TRBV7-2
cdr3_aa: CASSLEGLGLSGNTIYF

j_call: TRBJ2-7
v_call: TRBV3-1
cdr3_aa: CASSQGSGATYEQYF

j_call: TRBJ2-2
v_call: TRBV7-6
cdr3_aa: CASSLIQGKTGELFF

j_call: TRBJ2-2
v_call: TRBV6-1
cdr3_aa: CASRPRGGGNTGELFF

j_call: TRBJ1-3
v_call: TRBV19
cdr3_aa: CASSAAHGLNTIYF

j_call: TRBJ2-7
v_call: TRBV12-3/TRBV12-4
cdr3_aa: CASSFAGLTYEQYF

j_call: TRBJ2-2
v_call: TRBV28
cdr3_aa: CASRRTSGSGELFF

j_call: TRBJ2-3
v_call: TRBV28
cdr3_aa: CASSVDRVTDTQYF

j_call: TRBJ2-1
v_call: TRBV7-2
cdr3_aa: CASSLVKGPPYNEQFF

j_call: TRBJ2-7
v_call: TRBV7-2
cdr3_aa: CASSSPTRGTNEQYF

j_call: TRBJ2-7
v_call: TRBV20-1
cdr3_aa: CSAKAGTASSYEQYF

j_call: TRBJ1-2
v_call: TRBV7-2
cdr3_aa: CASSSRDRANYGYTF

j_call: TRBJ2-3
v_call: TRBV20-1
cdr3_aa: CSARLGLAGADTQYF

j_call: TRBJ2-7
v_call: TRBV5-4
cdr3_aa: CASSPKTSPYEQYF

j_call: TRBJ2-2
v_call: TRBV6-2/TRBV6-3
cdr3_aa: CASSYYTGELFF

j_call: TRBJ2-7
v_call: TRBV6-5
cdr3_aa: CASSHTTGGYYEQYF

j_call: TRBJ2-2
v_call: TRBV27
cdr3_aa: CATSRGGLTGELFF

j_call: TRBJ2-7
v_call: TRBV7-8
cdr3_aa: CASSLGMDRNYEQYF

j_call: TRBJ2-7
v_call: TRBV19
cdr3_aa: CASGAGYEQYF